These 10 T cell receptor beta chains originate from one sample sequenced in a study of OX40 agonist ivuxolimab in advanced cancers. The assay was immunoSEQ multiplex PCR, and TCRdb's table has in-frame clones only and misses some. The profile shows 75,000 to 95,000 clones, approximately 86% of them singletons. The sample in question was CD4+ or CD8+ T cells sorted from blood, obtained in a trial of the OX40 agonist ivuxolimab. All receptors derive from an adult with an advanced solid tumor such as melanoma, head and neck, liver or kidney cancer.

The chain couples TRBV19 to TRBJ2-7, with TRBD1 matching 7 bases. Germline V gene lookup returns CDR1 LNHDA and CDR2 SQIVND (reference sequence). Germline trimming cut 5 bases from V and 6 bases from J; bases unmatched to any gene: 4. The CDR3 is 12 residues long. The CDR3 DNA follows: TGTGCCAGTAGTCGACAGGGAGTCGAGCAGTACTTC. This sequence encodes CASSRQGVEQYF.

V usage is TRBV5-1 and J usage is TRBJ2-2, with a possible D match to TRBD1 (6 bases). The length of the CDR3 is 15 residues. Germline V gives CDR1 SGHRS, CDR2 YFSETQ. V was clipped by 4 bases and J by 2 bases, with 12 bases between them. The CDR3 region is CASSVTGTNTGELFF. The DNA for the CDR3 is TGCGCCAGCAGCGTGACCGGGACAAACACCGGGGAGCTGTTTTTT.

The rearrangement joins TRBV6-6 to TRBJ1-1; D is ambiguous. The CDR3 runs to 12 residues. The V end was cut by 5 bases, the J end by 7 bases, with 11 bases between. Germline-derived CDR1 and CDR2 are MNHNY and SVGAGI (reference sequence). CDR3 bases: TGTGCCAGCAGTCAAGACCCATTTGAAGCTTTCTTT. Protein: CASSQDPFEAFF.

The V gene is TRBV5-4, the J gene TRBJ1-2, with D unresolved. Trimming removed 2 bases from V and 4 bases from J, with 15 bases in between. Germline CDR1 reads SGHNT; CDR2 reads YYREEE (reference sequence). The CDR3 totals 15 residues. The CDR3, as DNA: TGTGCCAGCAGCTTCGAAGGGTCAGGCCCCTATGGCTACACCTTC. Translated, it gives CASSFEGSGPYGYTF.

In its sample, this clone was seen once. The DNA for the CDR3 is TGTGCCAGCCAACTTATGGGCGGGGGGGCGGTGAAGTCCTACGAGCAGTACGTC. This codes for CASQLMGGGAVKSYEQYV. This chain joins TRBV9 and TRBJ2-7, with 9 bases that match TRBD2. V was pared by 7 bases and J by 1 base, with 18 bases of the junction left unmatched. This CDR3 spans 18 amino acids. Looked up from germline, CDR1 is SGDLS and CDR2 is YYNGEE.

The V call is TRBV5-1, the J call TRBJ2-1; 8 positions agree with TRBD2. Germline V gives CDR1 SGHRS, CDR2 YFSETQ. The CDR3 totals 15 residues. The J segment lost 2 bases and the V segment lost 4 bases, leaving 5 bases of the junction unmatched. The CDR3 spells CASSPYGGAYNEQFF. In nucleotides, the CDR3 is TGCGCCAGCAGCCCCTACGGGGGGGCCTACAATGAGCAGTTCTTC.

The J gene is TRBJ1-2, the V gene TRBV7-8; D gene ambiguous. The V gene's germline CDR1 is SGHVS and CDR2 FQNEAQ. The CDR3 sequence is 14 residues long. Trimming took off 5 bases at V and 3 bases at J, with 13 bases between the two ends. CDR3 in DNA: TGTGCCAGCAGCCCCATTTCATCGGACTATGGCTACACCTTC. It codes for CASSPISSDYGYTF.

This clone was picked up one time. The CDR3 DNA follows: TGTGCCAGCAGCTTAGAAAAGACCCAGTACTTC. It codes for CASSLEKTQYF. The rearrangement joins TRBV7-7 to TRBJ2-5, with D hard to call. V was trimmed by 1 base and J by 6 bases, leaving 3 bases between them. CDR1 is SSHAT, CDR2 FNYEAQ, per germline (reference sequence). The CDR3 contains 11 residues. The full variable domain, in which reference TRBV7-7 and TRBJ2-5 provide the parts outside the CDR3, is GAGVSQSPRYKVTKRGQDVTLRCDPISSHATLYWYQQALGQGPEFLTYFNYEAQPDKSGLPSDRFSAERPEGSISTLTIQRTEQRDSAMYRCASSLEKTQYFGPGTRLLVL.

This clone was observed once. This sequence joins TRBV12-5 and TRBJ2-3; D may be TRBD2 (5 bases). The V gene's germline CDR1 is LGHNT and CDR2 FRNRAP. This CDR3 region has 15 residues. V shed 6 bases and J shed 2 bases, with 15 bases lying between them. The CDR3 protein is CASGDTRFLTDTQYF. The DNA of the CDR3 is TGTGCTAGTGGCGATACTAGGTTCCTCACAGATACGCAGTATTTT.

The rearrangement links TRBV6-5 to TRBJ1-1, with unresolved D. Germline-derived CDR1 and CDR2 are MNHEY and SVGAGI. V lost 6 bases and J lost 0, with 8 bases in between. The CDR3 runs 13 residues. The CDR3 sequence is CASRGTMNTEAFF. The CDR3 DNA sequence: TGTGCCAGCAGGGGCACCATGAACACTGAAGCTTTCTTT.